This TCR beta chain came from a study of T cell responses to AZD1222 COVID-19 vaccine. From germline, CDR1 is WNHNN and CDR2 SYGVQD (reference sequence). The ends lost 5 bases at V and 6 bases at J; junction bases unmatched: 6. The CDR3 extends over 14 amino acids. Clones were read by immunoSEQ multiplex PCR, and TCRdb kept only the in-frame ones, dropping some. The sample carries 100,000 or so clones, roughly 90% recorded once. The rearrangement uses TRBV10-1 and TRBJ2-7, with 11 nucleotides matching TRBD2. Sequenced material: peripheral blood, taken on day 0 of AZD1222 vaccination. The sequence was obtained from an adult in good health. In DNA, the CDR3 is TGCGCCAGCAGTCGTAGCGGGGGGGCAGCCGAGCAGTACTTC. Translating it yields CASSRSGGAAEQYF.